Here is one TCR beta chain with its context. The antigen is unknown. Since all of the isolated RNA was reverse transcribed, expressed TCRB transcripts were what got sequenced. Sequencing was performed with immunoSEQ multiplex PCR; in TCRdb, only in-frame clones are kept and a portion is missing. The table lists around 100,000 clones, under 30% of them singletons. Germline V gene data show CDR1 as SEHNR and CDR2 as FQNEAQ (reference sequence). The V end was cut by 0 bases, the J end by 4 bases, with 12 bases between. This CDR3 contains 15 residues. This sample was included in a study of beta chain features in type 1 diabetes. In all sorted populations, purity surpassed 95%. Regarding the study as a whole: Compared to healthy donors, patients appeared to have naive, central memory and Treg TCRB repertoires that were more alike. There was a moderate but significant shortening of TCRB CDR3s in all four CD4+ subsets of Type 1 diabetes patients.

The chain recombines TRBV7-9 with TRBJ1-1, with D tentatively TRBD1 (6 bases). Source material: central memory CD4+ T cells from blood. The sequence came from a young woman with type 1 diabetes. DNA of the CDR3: TGTGCCAGCAGCTTAGCGCCGGGACACTTCACTGAAGCTTTCTTT. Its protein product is CASSLAPGHFTEAFF.